The 10 T cell receptor beta chains below were found in one sample sequenced in a study of cytomegalovirus exposure and HLA in healthy donors. The PCR had 60 Vbeta and 13 Jbeta primers. Assay used: immunoSEQ multiplex PCR; TCRdb lists only in-frame clones, some missing. The data contain over 75,000 clones, approximately 80% of them singletons. Sequencing was performed on PBMCs. The receptors shown here come from a man under 40 in good health and CMV-seropositive.

As regards this clone: Other DNA sequences of this sample code for an identical CDR3. The rearrangement uses TRBV28 and TRBJ2-7; 14 bases align to TRBD2. Trimming removed 2 bases from V and 4 bases from J; junction bases left unmatched: 1. CDR3 length: 15 amino acids. From germline, CDR1 is MDHEN and CDR2 SYDVKM. The CDR3 reads CASSLGLAGGYEQYF. DNA of the CDR3: TGTGCCAGCAGTTTAGGACTAGCGGGAGGTTACGAGCAGTACTTC.

V and J are TRBV5-1 and TRBJ2-5; the match to TRBD1 covers 9 bases. The CDR3 is 15 residues long. Germline trimming cut 0 bases from V and 5 bases from J; bases unmatched to any gene: 5. Germline lookup yields CDR1 SGHRS and CDR2 YFSETQ. The CDR3 DNA reads as TGCGCCAGCAGCTTGGGGGGACAGGGTTACGAGACCCAGTACTTC. As protein: CASSLGGQGYETQYF.

This clone was counted a single time. V is TRBV7-7 and J is TRBJ2-1; a possible D gene is TRBD2 (6 bases). CDR3 size: 16 residues. V was trimmed by 5 bases and J by 3 bases, leaving 17 bases between them. Germline CDR1 is SSHAT and CDR2 is FNYEAQ (reference sequence). CDR3: CASSDRGLASYNEQFF. In DNA, the CDR3 is TGTGCCAGCAGCGACAGAGGGCTAGCGAGCTACAATGAGCAGTTCTTC.

V and J are TRBV5-6 and TRBJ2-3; 9 bases fit TRBD2. Germline lookup yields CDR1 SGHDT and CDR2 YYEEEE. The CDR3 spans 16 residues. The J segment lost 3 bases and the V segment lost 2 bases, leaving 7 bases of the junction unmatched. This chain's CDR3 is CASSFGGRALTDTQYF. The CDR3 DNA follows: TGTGCCAGCAGCTTTGGCGGGAGGGCCTTGACAGATACGCAGTATTTT.

The chain links TRBV6-5 to TRBJ2-7, with D possibly TRBD1 on 6 matching bases. V was pared by 6 bases and J by 2 bases, with 14 bases between. The CDR3 sequence is 14 residues long. Germline V gene lookup returns CDR1 MNHEY and CDR2 SVGAGI. CDR3 DNA: TGTGCCAGCAGCTTACAGGGCCAGACCTACGAGCAGTACTTC. Translating it yields CASSLQGQTYEQYF.

The chain has TRBV2 and TRBJ1-1; 8 positions match TRBD1. From germline, CDR1 is SNHLY and CDR2 FYNNEI. The V and J ends lost 4 bases and 1 base, in that order; junction bases with no gene match: 2. The CDR3 loop spans 14 amino acids. CDR3 bases: TGTGCCAGCAGTGCCGACAGGGGGAACACTGAAGCTTTCTTT. Protein sequence: CASSADRGNTEAFF.

This CDR3 reads CASSADRTGNTIYF. In nucleotides, the CDR3 is TGCGCCAGCAGTGCCGACAGAACTGGAAACACCATATATTTT. This chain joins TRBV10-1 and TRBJ1-3; D is possibly TRBD1 (5 bases). With 4 bases removed from V and 2 bases from J, the gap between germline ends came to 9 bases. Germline-derived CDR1 and CDR2 are WNHNN and SYGVQD (reference sequence). This CDR3 contains 14 residues.

The chain links TRBV30 to TRBJ2-1; 8 positions match TRBD2. The V segment lost 1 base and the J segment 0 bases; nucleotides outside the gene matches: 8. CDR3 size: 17 residues. Germline CDR1 reads GTSNPN; CDR2 reads SVGIG (reference sequence). CDR3 in DNA: TGTGCCTGGAGTGGGGGTCCACTAGCGGCCTCCTACAATGAGCAGTTCTTC. Translated, it gives CAWSGGPLAASYNEQFF.

The chain links TRBV18 to TRBJ1-2; the match to TRBD1 covers 9 bases. V shed 6 bases and J 0 bases; nucleotides not matched to a gene: 2. Germline V gene lookup returns CDR1 KGHSH and CDR2 LQKENI. The CDR3 has 14 residues. CDR3 sequence reads: CASSNRGPNYGYTF. In DNA form, the CDR3 reads TGTGCCAGCTCCAACAGGGGGCCTAACTATGGCTACACCTTC.

The chain has TRBV2 and TRBJ1-5; TRBD1 might be the D (5 bases). V lost 7 bases and J lost 4, with 14 bases in between. Germline V gene lookup returns CDR1 SNHLY and CDR2 FYNNEI. The CDR3 is 14 residues long. The CDR3 DNA sequence: TGTGCCAGCACGCAGGACACCGGGAATCAGCCCCAGCATTTT. It is translated as CASTQDTGNQPQHF. The whole variable domain, filled in from reference TRBV2 and TRBJ1-5, reads EPEVTQTPSHQVTQMGQEVILRCVPISNHLYFYWYRQILGQKVEFLVSFYNNEISEKSEIFDDQFSVERPDGSNFTLKIRSTKLEDSAMYFCASTQDTGNQPQHFGDGTRLSIL.